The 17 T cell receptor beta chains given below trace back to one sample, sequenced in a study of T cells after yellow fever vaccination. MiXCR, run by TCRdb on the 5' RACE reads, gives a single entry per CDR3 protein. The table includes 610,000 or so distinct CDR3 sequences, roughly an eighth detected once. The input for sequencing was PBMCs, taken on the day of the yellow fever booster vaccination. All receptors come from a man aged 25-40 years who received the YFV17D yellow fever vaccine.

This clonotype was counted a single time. The CDR3 coding sequence is TGCGCCAGCAGACTAGCGGAAGACAATGAGCAGTTCTTC. This translates into CASRLAEDNEQFF. The chain recombines TRBV10-2 with TRBJ2-1; TRBD2 agrees at 8 bases. Germline-derived CDR1 and CDR2 are WSHSY and SAAADI. The CDR3 has 13 amino acids. V trimming: 6 bases; J trimming: 5 bases; junction bases outside the gene matches: 3.

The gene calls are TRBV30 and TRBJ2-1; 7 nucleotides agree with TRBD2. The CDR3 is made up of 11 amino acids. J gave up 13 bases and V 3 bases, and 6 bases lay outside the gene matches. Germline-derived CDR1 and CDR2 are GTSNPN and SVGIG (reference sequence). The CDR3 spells CAWSTGGSQFF. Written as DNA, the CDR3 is TGTGCCTGGAGCACCGGGGGGTCTCAGTTCTTC.

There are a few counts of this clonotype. CDR3 in amino acids: CASSQAAGGGTEAFF. In nucleotides, the CDR3 is TGCGCCAGCAGCCAAGCGGCAGGGGGCGGCACTGAAGCTTTCTTT. The chain is built from TRBV4-3 and TRBJ1-1, with 8 bases fitting TRBD1. Trimming took 1 base from V and 4 from J; bases not matched to a gene: 5. CDR1 is LGHNA and CDR2 is YSLEER in the germline V gene. The CDR3 loop spans 15 amino acids.

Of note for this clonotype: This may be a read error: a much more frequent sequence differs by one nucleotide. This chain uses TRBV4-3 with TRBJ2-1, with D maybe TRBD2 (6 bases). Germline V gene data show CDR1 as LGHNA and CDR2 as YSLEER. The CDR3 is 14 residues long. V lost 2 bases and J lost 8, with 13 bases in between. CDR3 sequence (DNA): TGCGCCAGCAGCCAATGGGTAGCGGTTCATGAGCAGTTCTTC. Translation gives CASSQWVAVHEQFF.

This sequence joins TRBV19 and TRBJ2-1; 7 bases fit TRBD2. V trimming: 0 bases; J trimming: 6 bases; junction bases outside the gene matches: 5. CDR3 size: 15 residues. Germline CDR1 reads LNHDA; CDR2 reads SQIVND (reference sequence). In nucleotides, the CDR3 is TGTGCCAGTAGTATAGAGCGAGCGGGACGCAATGAGCAGTTCTTC. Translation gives CASSIERAGRNEQFF. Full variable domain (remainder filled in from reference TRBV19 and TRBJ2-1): DGGITQSPKYLFRKEGQNVTLSCEQNLNHDAMYWYRQDPGQGLRLIYYSQIVNDFQKGDIAEGYSVSREKKESFPLTVTSAQKNPTAFYLCASSIERAGRNEQFFGPGTRLTVL.

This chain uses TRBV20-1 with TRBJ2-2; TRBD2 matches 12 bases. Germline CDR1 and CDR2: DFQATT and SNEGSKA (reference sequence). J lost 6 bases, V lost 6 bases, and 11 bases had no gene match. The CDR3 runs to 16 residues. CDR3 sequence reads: CSAPPASGRAAGELFF. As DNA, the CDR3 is TGCAGTGCCCCTCCGGCTAGCGGGAGGGCCGCCGGGGAGCTGTTTTTT.

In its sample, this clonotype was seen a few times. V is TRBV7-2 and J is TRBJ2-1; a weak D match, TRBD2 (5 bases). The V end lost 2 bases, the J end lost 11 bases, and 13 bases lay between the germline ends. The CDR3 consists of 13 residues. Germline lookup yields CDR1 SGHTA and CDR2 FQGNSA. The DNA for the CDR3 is TGTGCCAGCAGCTTAAGGGTCGGGGATCAGCAGTTCTTC. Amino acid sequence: CASSLRVGDQQFF.

Written as DNA, the CDR3 is TGCGCTTGTGCCAGTTCAGCCTACGAGCAGTACTTC. Translated: CACASSAYEQYF. The chain uses TRBV10-2 and TRBJ2-7; D is unresolved. The CDR3 contains 12 residues. Germline loops: CDR1 WSHSY, CDR2 SAAADI.

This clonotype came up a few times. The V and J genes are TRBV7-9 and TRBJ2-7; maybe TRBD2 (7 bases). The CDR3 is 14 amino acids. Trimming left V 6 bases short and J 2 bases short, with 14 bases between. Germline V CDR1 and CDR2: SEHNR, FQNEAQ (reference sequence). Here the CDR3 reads CASRKGGTPYEQYF. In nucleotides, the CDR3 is TGTGCCAGCAGGAAGGGGGGGACCCCCTACGAGCAGTACTTC.

CDR3 loop: CASSLVAGVTDTQYF. The CDR3 coding sequence is TGTGCCAGCAGCTTAGTCGCGGGAGTTACAGATACGCAGTATTTT. The chain uses TRBV7-9 and TRBJ2-3, with 7 bases matching TRBD2. CDR3 length: 15 residues. V shed 1 base, J shed 3 bases, and the junction held 4 bases outside the gene matches. Germline loops: CDR1 SEHNR, CDR2 FQNEAQ (reference sequence).

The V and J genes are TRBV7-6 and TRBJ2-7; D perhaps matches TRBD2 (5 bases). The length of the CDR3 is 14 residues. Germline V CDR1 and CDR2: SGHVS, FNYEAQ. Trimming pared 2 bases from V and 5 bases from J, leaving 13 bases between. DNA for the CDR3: TGTGCCAGCAGCTTACTAGGAGGCGGCAACGAGCAGTACTTC. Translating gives CASSLLGGGNEQYF.

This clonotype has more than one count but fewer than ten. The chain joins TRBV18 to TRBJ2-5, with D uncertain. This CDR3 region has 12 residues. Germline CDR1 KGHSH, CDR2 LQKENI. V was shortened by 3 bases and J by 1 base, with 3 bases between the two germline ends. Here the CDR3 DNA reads TGTGCCAGCTCACCCGTCCAAGAGACCCAGTACTTC. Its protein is CASSPVQETQYF.

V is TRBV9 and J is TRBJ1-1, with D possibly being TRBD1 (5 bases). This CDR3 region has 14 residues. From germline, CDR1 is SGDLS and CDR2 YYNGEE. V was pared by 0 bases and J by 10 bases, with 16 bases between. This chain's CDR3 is CASSVEGTTGAAFF. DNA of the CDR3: TGTGCCAGCAGCGTAGAGGGGACCACCGGGGCAGCTTTCTTT.

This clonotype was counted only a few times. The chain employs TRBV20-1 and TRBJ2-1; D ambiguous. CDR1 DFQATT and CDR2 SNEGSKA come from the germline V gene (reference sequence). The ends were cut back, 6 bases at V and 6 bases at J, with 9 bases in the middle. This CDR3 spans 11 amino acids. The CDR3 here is CSATQVNEQFF. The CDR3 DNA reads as TGCAGTGCGACGCAGGTCAATGAGCAGTTCTTC.

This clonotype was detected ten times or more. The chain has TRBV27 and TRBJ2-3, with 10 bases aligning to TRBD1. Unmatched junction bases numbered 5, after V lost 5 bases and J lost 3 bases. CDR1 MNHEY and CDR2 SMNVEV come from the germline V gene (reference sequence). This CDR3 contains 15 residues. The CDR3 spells CASSLDRGLTDTQYF. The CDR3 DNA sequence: TGTGCCAGCAGTCTTGACAGGGGGCTGACAGATACGCAGTATTTT.

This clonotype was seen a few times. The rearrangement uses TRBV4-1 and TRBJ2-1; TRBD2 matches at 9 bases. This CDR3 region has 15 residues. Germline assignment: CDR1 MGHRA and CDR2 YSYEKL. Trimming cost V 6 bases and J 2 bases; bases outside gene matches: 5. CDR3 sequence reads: CASRDIAGAYNEQFF. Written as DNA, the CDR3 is TGCGCCAGCAGGGATATAGCGGGAGCCTACAATGAGCAGTTCTTC.

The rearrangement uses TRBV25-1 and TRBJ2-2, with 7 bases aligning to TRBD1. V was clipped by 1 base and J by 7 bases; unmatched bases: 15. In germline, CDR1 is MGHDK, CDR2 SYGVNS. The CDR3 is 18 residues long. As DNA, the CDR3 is TGTGCCAGCAGTGAATGGGGACCTACGACAGGGTACGGCGGGGAGCTGTTTTTT. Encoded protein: CASSEWGPTTGYGGELFF.